Shown below are 15 T cell receptor beta chains from a single sample sequenced in a study of cytomegalovirus exposure and HLA in healthy donors. The PCR was carried out with 60 Vbeta primers and 13 Jbeta primers. This table comes from immunoSEQ multiplex PCR, and its TCRdb copy is limited to in-frame clones, with some not included. The sample consists of about 100,000 clones, about 72% of them appearing once. The sample consisted of PBMCs. Every receptor here comes from a man in his late teens or twenties in good health and CMV-seronegative.

This chain joins TRBV5-4 and TRBJ2-3; maybe TRBD1 (5 bases). Germline lookup yields CDR1 SGHNT and CDR2 YYREEE (reference sequence). There are 15 residues in the CDR3. V shed 1 base and J shed 2 bases, with 11 bases lying between them. CDR3 coding DNA: TGTGCCAGCAGCTTGAATCCGACAGCCACAGATACGCAGTATTTT. It yields the protein CASSLNPTATDTQYF.

CDR3 sequence: CASARDSEAFF. The CDR3 DNA sequence: TGTGCTAGTGCCCGGGACAGTGAAGCTTTCTTT. The gene calls are TRBV12-5 and TRBJ1-1; TRBD1 matches at 7 bases. J gave up 7 bases and V 7 bases, and 3 bases lay outside the gene matches. Germline V CDR1 and CDR2: LGHNT, FRNRAP. The CDR3 runs 11 residues.

J is TRBJ2-3 and V is TRBV27, with 8 positions matching TRBD2. The trim removed 2 bases at V and 1 base at J, leaving 14 bases unmatched. CDR3 length: 19 amino acids. In germline, CDR1 is MNHEY, CDR2 SMNVEV (reference sequence). This CDR3 is CASSLRPAGATRRTDTQYF. CDR3 DNA sequence: TGTGCCAGCAGTTTAAGGCCAGCGGGGGCCACCAGACGCACAGATACGCAGTATTTT.

The genes are TRBV2 and TRBJ2-5; 7 bases fit TRBD2. Germline V gives CDR1 SNHLY, CDR2 FYNNEI. CDR3 length equals 15 residues. V lost 2 bases and J lost 2; bases outside the gene matches: 5. The DNA of the CDR3 is TGTGCCAGCAGTGAAAAGCGGGGTCCACAAGAGACCCAGTACTTC. Its translation: CASSEKRGPQETQYF.

J is TRBJ2-6 and V is TRBV5-4; 9 bases are a match to TRBD2. CDR1 and CDR2 (germline): SGHNT, YYREEE (reference sequence). Trimming cost V 2 bases and J 8 bases; bases outside gene matches: 5. This CDR3 has 15 amino acids. The CDR3 loop reads CASSFKRGATNVLTF. The DNA of the CDR3 is TGTGCCAGCAGCTTCAAGCGGGGGGCGACCAACGTCCTGACTTTC.

This clone was seen more than once but under ten times. This rearrangement joins TRBV6-5 to TRBJ1-6; 7 bases are shared with TRBD1. Germline V gives CDR1 MNHEY, CDR2 SVGAGI. This CDR3 comprises 13 residues. The trim removed 2 bases at V and 8 bases at J, leaving 0 bases unmatched. Here the CDR3 reads CASSYGQDSPLHF. CDR3 DNA sequence: TGTGCCAGCAGTTACGGACAGGATTCACCCCTCCACTTT.

V gene TRBV10-3 combines with J gene TRBJ1-1, with a possible D match to TRBD1 (6 bases). V gave up 3 bases and J gave up 0 bases, with 14 bases separating them. Germline CDR1 and CDR2: ENHRY and SYGVKD. The CDR3 consists of 16 residues. CDR3 bases: TGTGCCATCAGTGAAGGCGGGGGCGTGATGAACACTGAAGCTTTCTTT. Translation: CAISEGGGVMNTEAFF.

This clone was detected a few times. CDR3 loop: CASSADRGEEQYF. The CDR3 coding sequence is TGCGCCAGCAGCGCAGACAGGGGCGAAGAGCAGTACTTC. This chain links TRBV5-1 with TRBJ2-7; 8 bases are shared with TRBD1. CDR1 SGHRS and CDR2 YFSETQ come from the germline V gene. The CDR3 contains 13 residues. V was clipped by 4 bases and J by 7 bases; unmatched bases: 7.

This chain uses TRBV4-3 with TRBJ2-1; 10 nucleotides agree with TRBD2. With V trimmed by 4 bases and J by 10 bases, 16 bases remained unmatched. The length of the CDR3 is 17 residues. The germline CDR1 and CDR2 sequences are LGHNA and YSLEER. CDR3 DNA: TGCGCCAGCAGCCGTAGACTTAGCGGGGGGTCGCCCATCGAGCAGTTCTTC. It codes for CASSRRLSGGSPIEQFF.

This clone was picked up a small number of times. The V call is TRBV2, the J call TRBJ1-5; D might be TRBD1 (5 bases). The CDR3 contains 15 residues. V was trimmed by 2 bases and J by 11 bases, leaving 19 bases between them. CDR1 is SNHLY, CDR2 FYNNEI, per germline. The CDR3 sequence: CASSEWGDAKSAQHF. The CDR3 DNA sequence: TGTGCCAGCAGTGAATGGGGGGACGCAAAAAGTGCCCAGCATTTT.

This clone was observed a handful of times. CDR3 nucleotide sequence: TGTGCCAGCAGCTTGGGGGCGTTTGGAAAAGAGCAGTACTTC. Translating gives CASSLGAFGKEQYF. This chain joins TRBV7-3 and TRBJ2-7, with D perhaps matching TRBD1 (6 bases). With 3 bases removed from V and 7 bases from J, the gap between germline ends came to 16 bases. Germline CDR1 reads SGHTA; CDR2 reads FQGTGA. The CDR3 has 14 amino acids.

The V call is TRBV7-2, the J call TRBJ2-3, with a weak D call TRBD1 (6 bases). The CDR3 is 15 residues long. Between the trimmed V and J ends, which lost 6 bases and 3 bases, there was a span of 16 bases. CDR1 and CDR2 (germline): SGHTA, FQGNSA. The CDR3 loop is CASSGGGQGTDTQYF. CDR3 DNA: TGTGCCAGCAGTGGTGGAGGTCAGGGGACAGATACGCAGTATTTT.

The chain links TRBV27 to TRBJ2-1; the match to TRBD1 covers 8 bases. The germline gives CDR1 MNHEY, CDR2 SMNVEV (reference sequence). This CDR3 has 13 amino acids. V shed 7 bases, J shed 9 bases, and the junction held 8 bases outside the gene matches. The CDR3 protein is CASTRTGLVEQFF. For the CDR3, the DNA is TGTGCCAGCACCCGGACAGGGTTGGTTGAGCAGTTCTTC.

The chain couples TRBV19 to TRBJ1-6; 9 bases fit TRBD1. Germline V gene sequence: CDR1 LNHDA, CDR2 SQIVND (reference sequence). The trim removed 11 bases at V and 13 bases at J, leaving 9 bases unmatched. This CDR3 is built from 12 residues. The CDR3 spells CAGKTGGGPLHF. CDR3 in DNA: TGTGCCGGGAAAACAGGGGGCGGGCCCCTCCACTTT.

V usage is TRBV7-2 and J usage is TRBJ1-1; D uncertain. This CDR3 is 13 amino acids long. Germline V CDR1 and CDR2: SGHTA, FQGNSA. Trimming removed 5 bases from V and 0 bases from J, with 7 bases in between. CDR3 in amino acids: CASSPELNTEAFF. Written as DNA, the CDR3 is TGTGCCAGCAGCCCCGAGTTGAACACTGAAGCTTTCTTT.